This entry lists 5 T cell receptor beta chains sequenced from one sample in a study of identical twins. TCRdb analysed the 5' RACE reads with MiXCR anew, one entry per CDR3 protein. Altogether roughly 720,000 distinct CDR3 sequences are present, about 18% being singletons, with the ten largest covering approximately 14%. The sample also formed part of further work on T cells expressing NK-cell markers.

Sequenced input: PBMCs. These receptors all come from a woman between 18 and 29 years old in good health.

This clonotype was recorded a few times. This chain joins TRBV20-1 and TRBJ2-1; the match to TRBD2 covers 10 bases. Germline V gene lookup returns CDR1 DFQATT and CDR2 SNEGSKA (reference sequence). V lost 2 bases and J lost 9; bases outside the gene matches: 10. This CDR3 is built from 15 residues. Here the CDR3 reads CSARRGSGRAFEQFF. The CDR3 DNA sequence: TGCAGTGCTAGAAGGGGGAGCGGGAGGGCCTTTGAGCAGTTCTTC.

V gene TRBV13 combines with J gene TRBJ2-3, with D uncertain. The V gene's germline CDR1 is PRHDT and CDR2 FYEKMQ (reference sequence). Trimming removed 5 bases at V and 5 bases at J, with 17 bases between. The CDR3 sequence is 15 residues long. Here the CDR3 DNA reads TGTGCCAGCAGCCACCGAGTGGTTTGGGAAGATACGCAGTATTTT. This translates into CASSHRVVWEDTQYF.

This clonotype has a handful of counts. The gene calls are TRBV9 and TRBJ2-7; D could derive from TRBD1 or TRBD2 (5 bases each). In germline, CDR1 is SGDLS, CDR2 YYNGEE. Trimming stripped 2 bases from V and 3 bases from J, with 9 bases between. The CDR3 runs to 13 residues. CDR3 in amino acids: CASSVGERYEQYF. CDR3 nucleotide sequence: TGTGCCAGCAGCGTGGGGGAGCGCTACGAGCAGTACTTC.

This clonotype was found a few times. The chain joins TRBV11-2 to TRBJ2-7; possible D gene TRBD2, 6 bases. The germline gives CDR1 SGHAT, CDR2 FQNNGV. CDR3 size: 18 residues. V lost 5 bases and J lost 0, with 23 bases in between. The DNA of the CDR3 is TGTGCCAGCAGCCTAAGATTGTTGCATGGGGGGAGCTCCTACGAGCAGTACTTC. Its translation is CASSLRLLHGGSSYEQYF.

This clonotype was counted a few times. V is TRBV20-1 and J is TRBJ1-2; D is uncertain. Germline V CDR1 and CDR2: DFQATT, SNEGSKA (reference sequence). The CDR3 is made up of 14 amino acids. V dropped 6 bases and J dropped 6 bases, with 20 bases sitting between them. CDR3 DNA sequence: TGCAGTGCCAGGCTGGCGGGGTCCGGCCATGGCTACACCTTC. It yields the protein CSARLAGSGHGYTF.